The next 31 T cell receptor beta chains were all read from a single sample in a study of T cell responses to AZD1222 COVID-19 vaccine. Sequencing used immunoSEQ multiplex PCR; TCRdb keeps in-frame clones, though not all of them. The table records about 100,000 clones, about 93% of them present only once. Sequences were derived from peripheral blood, sampled on day 0 of AZD1222 vaccination. These receptor sequences come from an adult in good health.

The chain couples TRBV12-2 to TRBJ1-5. TRBV12-2 is a pseudogene segment. The CDR3 spans 17 residues. The DNA of the CDR3 is TGTGCAAGTCGCTTTCTTGTTGGAATGGACTTAAACCAGCCCCAGCATTTT. Its protein product is CASRFLVGMDLNQPQHF.

This chain connects TRBV19 to TRBJ1-1; no firm D call. CDR1 is LNHDA, CDR2 SQIVND, per germline (reference sequence). The CDR3 is 14 amino acids. The ends were cut back, 7 bases at V and 4 bases at J, with 16 bases in the middle. CDR3 bases: TGTGCCAGTATTTCTGTGAGGGAAGGCACTGAAGCTTTCTTT. Translating gives CASISVREGTEAFF.

V and J are TRBV28 and TRBJ1-1, with no clear D. The CDR3 has 15 amino acids. The germline V and J ends were trimmed by 4 bases and 3 bases, with 15 bases remaining between them. The germline CDR1 and CDR2 sequences are MDHEN and SYDVKM. The CDR3 sequence is CASSSPGGGDTEAFF. The CDR3 nucleotides are TGTGCCAGCAGTTCCCCCGGCGGCGGGGACACTGAAGCTTTCTTT.

This clone is medium-sized in the sample. The chain couples TRBV6-2 or TRBV6-3 to TRBJ1-6; 7 bases are shared with TRBD1. The CDR3 is 15 amino acids. V lost 5 bases, J lost 10 bases, and 11 bases stayed unmatched. Germline values: CDR1 MNHEY, CDR2 SVGEGT. CDR3 nucleotide sequence: TGTGCCAGCAGTATTACAGGGGAGGCAGGATCACCCCTCCACTTT. Translated, it gives CASSITGEAGSPLHF.

V and J are TRBV5-6 and TRBJ1-2; D is ambiguous. The germline V and J ends were trimmed by 4 bases and 8 bases, with 9 bases remaining between them. This CDR3 has 11 residues. CDR1 SGHDT and CDR2 YYEEEE come from the germline V gene. In DNA, the CDR3 is TGTGCCAGCAGCAACCTCTTGGGCTACACCTTC. This gives the protein CASSNLLGYTF.

V and J are TRBV3-1 (or the pseudogene TRBV3-2) and TRBJ2-2, with 13 positions matching TRBD2. With V trimmed by 4 bases and J by 1 base, 6 bases remained unmatched. Germline CDR1 and CDR2: LGHDT and YNNKEL (reference sequence). The CDR3 covers 18 residues. CDR3 bases: TGTGCCAGCAGCCCTTGGACTAGCGGGAGCGAGAACACCGGGGAGCTGTTTTTT. It specifies CASSPWTSGSENTGELFF.

J is TRBJ2-4 and V is TRBV29-1, with 12 nucleotides matching TRBD2. The CDR3 spans 17 residues. Germline V gene lookup returns CDR1 SQVTM and CDR2 ANQGSEA. With V trimmed by 6 bases and J by 0 bases, 9 bases remained unmatched. CDR3 region: CSVGTPGLAGAKNIQYF. CDR3 bases: TGCAGCGTCGGGACACCGGGACTAGCGGGAGCCAAAAACATTCAGTACTTC.

This chain links TRBV27 with TRBJ2-1; a possible D gene is TRBD1 (5 bases). Trimming cost V 6 bases and J 8 bases, with 17 bases left between them. CDR3 length equals 14 residues. The V gene's germline CDR1 is MNHEY and CDR2 SMNVEV (reference sequence). CDR3 bases: TGTGCCAGCAGAGTCTACGACAGCCCCCATGAGCAGTTCTTC. This encodes CASRVYDSPHEQFF.

The gene calls are TRBV27 and TRBJ1-1, with D possibly TRBD1 on 5 matching bases. Germline assignment: CDR1 MNHEY and CDR2 SMNVEV (reference sequence). The CDR3 contains 12 residues. Trimming removed 1 base from V and 9 bases from J, with 9 bases in between. CDR3 in amino acids: CASSLYGGKAFF. The CDR3 nucleotides are TGTGCCAGCAGTTTATACGGGGGGAAAGCTTTCTTT.

This chain connects TRBV11-2 to TRBJ2-2, with TRBD1 identical over 7 bases. V dropped 2 bases and J dropped 6; count of bases not matched to a gene: 12. This CDR3 comprises 17 residues. The germline V gene encodes CDR1 SGHAT and CDR2 FQNNGV. The CDR3 spells CASSLRRGQASPGELFF. CDR3 nucleotides: TGTGCCAGCAGCTTAAGGCGCGGACAGGCATCCCCCGGGGAGCTGTTTTTT.

The gene calls are TRBV3-1 (or the pseudogene TRBV3-2) and TRBJ2-3, with 7 bases that match TRBD1. This CDR3 spans 16 amino acids. V lost 4 bases to trimming and J lost 3 bases; unmatched junction nucleotides: 10. The germline gives CDR1 LGHDT, CDR2 YNNKEL (reference sequence). The CDR3 sequence is CASSPTRRTGTDTQYF. The CDR3 coding sequence is TGTGCCAGCAGCCCGACCCGTCGGACAGGAACAGATACGCAGTATTTT.

CDR3: CASSPRTGGLHGYTF. DNA for the CDR3: TGTGCCAGCAGTCCACGGACAGGGGGCCTGCATGGCTACACCTTC. This chain uses TRBV6-5 with TRBJ1-2; 11 bases match TRBD1. Germline loops: CDR1 MNHEY, CDR2 SVGAGI. The V segment lost 5 bases and the J segment 6 bases; nucleotides outside the gene matches: 8. There are 15 residues in the CDR3.

Of note for this clone: This sample also contains other DNA sequences that code for the same CDR3. The rearrangement joins TRBV30 to TRBJ2-7; tentatively, D is TRBD2 (5 bases). CDR3 length: 14 amino acids. The germline V gene encodes CDR1 GTSNPN and CDR2 SVGIG (reference sequence). Trimming stripped 0 bases from V and 6 bases from J, with 15 bases between. CDR3: CAWSVGRGWSEQYF. CDR3 nucleotides: TGTGCCTGGAGTGTAGGTCGGGGATGGTCCGAGCAGTACTTC.

This rearrangement joins TRBV10-3 to TRBJ1-4, with unresolved D. The ends were cut back, 6 bases at V and 0 bases at J, with 8 bases in the middle. Germline V gives CDR1 ENHRY, CDR2 SYGVKD. The CDR3 extends over 14 amino acids. The CDR3 DNA follows: TGTGCCATCAGCCAGCATGCAACTAATGAAAAACTGTTTTTT. This codes for CAISQHATNEKLFF.

This chain uses TRBV20-1 with TRBJ2-1, with D possibly matching TRBD2 (6 bases). This CDR3 region has 15 residues. Trimming cost V 3 bases and J 2 bases, with 14 bases left between them. Germline V gene data show CDR1 as DFQATT and CDR2 as SNEGSKA (reference sequence). CDR3 in amino acids: CSASLLARPYNEQFF. CDR3 DNA: TGCAGTGCTAGTCTTCTAGCGAGACCCTACAATGAGCAGTTCTTC.

The chain is built from TRBV4-1 and TRBJ2-3; D gene ambiguous. The CDR3 loop spans 17 amino acids. Germline CDR1 is MGHRA and CDR2 is YSYEKL. The germline V and J ends were trimmed by 4 bases and 0 bases, with 17 bases remaining between them. CDR3 loop: CASSPFVGRTSTDTQYF. Here the CDR3 DNA reads TGCGCCAGCAGCCCGTTCGTAGGACGCACGAGCACAGATACGCAGTATTTT.

J is TRBJ2-3 and V is TRBV9; 15 positions match TRBD2. Trimming at V came to 4 bases and at J to 4 bases, leaving 10 bases not matched to a gene. This CDR3 contains 18 residues. Germline V gene data show CDR1 as SGDLS and CDR2 as YYNGEE. Here the CDR3 DNA reads TGTGCCAGCAGCACTGGACTAGCGGGAGGGCCGGTTTCAGATACGCAGTATTTT. As protein: CASSTGLAGGPVSDTQYF.

This clone showed up just a few times. This chain connects TRBV11-2 to TRBJ2-7; D could derive from TRBD1 or TRBD2 (5 bases each). Germline values: CDR1 SGHAT, CDR2 FQNNGV. The ends were cut back, 2 bases at V and 6 bases at J, with 14 bases in the middle. The CDR3 is 14 amino acids. This chain's CDR3 is CASSLNPGTGEQYF. CDR3 sequence (DNA): TGTGCCAGCAGCTTAAATCCGGGGACGGGCGAGCAGTACTTC.

This sequence joins TRBV27 and TRBJ1-3; unclear D gene. Between the trimmed V and J ends, which lost 6 bases and 4 bases, there was a span of 4 bases. The CDR3 totals 11 residues. Looked up from germline, CDR1 is MNHEY and CDR2 is SMNVEV (reference sequence). CDR3 in amino acids: CASRQGNTIYF. The DNA of the CDR3 is TGTGCCAGCAGACAGGGAAACACCATATATTTT.

The chain joins TRBV19 to TRBJ2-1; the match to TRBD2 covers 9 bases. The CDR3 has 19 amino acids. Germline V lookup: CDR1 LNHDA, CDR2 SQIVND (reference sequence). J gave up 7 bases and V 0 bases, and 16 bases lay outside the gene matches. CDR3 coding DNA: TGTGCCAGTAGTATAGACGGTGGCGGGAGGGCACTCGCGGGAAATGAGCAGTTCTTC. This translates into CASSIDGGGRALAGNEQFF.

The chain is built from TRBV6-5 and TRBJ1-1; no reliable D call. Trimming took off 5 bases at V and 5 bases at J, with 18 bases between the two ends. This CDR3 region has 15 residues. Germline V gene lookup returns CDR1 MNHEY and CDR2 SVGAGI. CDR3 amino acids: CASSRHQDFQTEAFF. Written as DNA, the CDR3 is TGTGCCAGCAGTCGTCACCAGGACTTCCAGACTGAAGCTTTCTTT.

This clone was seen a handful of times. This chain joins TRBV19 and TRBJ1-1; no firm D call. Germline CDR1 reads LNHDA; CDR2 reads SQIVND (reference sequence). The CDR3 loop spans 13 amino acids. Trimming shortened V by 8 bases and J by 1 base, and 11 bases separated the two germline ends. CDR3 protein: CASGLTANTEAFF. The CDR3 DNA sequence: TGTGCCAGTGGACTTACAGCGAACACTGAAGCTTTCTTT.

CDR3 nucleotide sequence: TGTGCCAGCAGTGGTGGGACAGGGGGCTCGAAAGCCAAAAACATTCAGTACTTC. Translating gives CASSGGTGGSKAKNIQYF. V is TRBV6-1 and J is TRBJ2-4, with TRBD1 matching 12 bases. The CDR3 sequence is 18 residues long. V dropped 4 bases and J dropped 0; count of bases not matched to a gene: 7. Germline CDR1 MNHNS, CDR2 SASEGT.

The CDR3 bases are TGTGCCAGCAGCGTAGGGGTCCAAACTAATTCACCCCTCCACTTT. Protein: CASSVGVQTNSPLHF. The genes are TRBV9 and TRBJ1-6; unclear D gene. The germline V gene encodes CDR1 SGDLS and CDR2 YYNGEE. V lost 0 bases to trimming and J lost 6 bases, with 10 bases between them. This CDR3 has 15 residues.

The V and J genes are TRBV4-1 and TRBJ2-1, with D hard to call. Germline CDR1 is MGHRA and CDR2 is YSYEKL. The V and J ends lost 4 bases and 8 bases respectively, with 15 bases between them. This CDR3 contains 14 residues. The chain's CDR3 is CASSRTQSPDEQFF. CDR3 DNA sequence: TGCGCCAGCAGCCGAACTCAGAGCCCTGATGAGCAGTTCTTC.

The J gene is TRBJ1-1, the V gene TRBV18; D is unclear. Germline CDR1 and CDR2: KGHSH and LQKENI. The ends were cut back, 3 bases at V and 6 bases at J, with 11 bases in the middle. This CDR3 has 13 amino acids. The CDR3: CASSPFRVAEAFF. In DNA, the CDR3 is TGTGCCAGCTCACCCTTTCGAGTCGCTGAAGCTTTCTTT.

This chain's CDR3 is CASSRGDGDYNEQFF. In nucleotides, the CDR3 is TGTGCCAGCAGTAGGGGGGATGGCGACTACAATGAGCAGTTCTTC. V is TRBV6-5 and J is TRBJ2-1; D possibly uses TRBD1 or TRBD2 (6 bases each). Germline CDR1 MNHEY, CDR2 SVGAGI. The CDR3 consists of 15 residues. Deletions cut 5 bases from V and 3 bases from J, with 14 bases between.

The rearrangement links TRBV7-2 to TRBJ2-1; no firm D call. The CDR3 runs 11 residues. The germline gives CDR1 SGHTA, CDR2 FQGNSA. V lost 5 bases and J lost 12, with 11 bases in between. CDR3 in amino acids: CASSLKSRQFF. In nucleotides, the CDR3 is TGTGCCAGCAGCCTAAAGTCCCGGCAGTTCTTC.

This chain's CDR3 is CASSPQTSGSYTYEQYF. CDR3 DNA sequence: TGTGCCAGTAGTCCACAGACTAGCGGGAGTTACACCTACGAGCAGTACTTC. V usage is TRBV19 and J usage is TRBJ2-7, with 12 bases that match TRBD2. Trimming cost V 5 bases and J 2 bases; bases outside gene matches: 10. Looked up from germline, CDR1 is LNHDA and CDR2 is SQIVND (reference sequence). This CDR3 is 17 amino acids long.

This sequence joins TRBV6-5 and TRBJ1-3; TRBD1 matches at 9 bases. Germline assignment: CDR1 MNHEY and CDR2 SVGAGI. After removal of 5 bases from V and 3 bases from J, the junction contained 5 bases not matched to a gene. The CDR3 runs 15 residues. The chain's CDR3 is CASSPGQGGGNTIYF. CDR3 nucleotides: TGTGCCAGCAGTCCGGGACAGGGCGGTGGAAACACCATATATTTT.

The rearrangement links TRBV23-1 to TRBJ1-5, with 10 nucleotides matching TRBD1. TRBV23-1 is placed among ORFs of uncertain function. This CDR3 is 20 amino acids long. The V segment lost 0 bases and the J segment 1 base; nucleotides outside the gene matches: 12. The CDR3 nucleotides are TGCGCCAGCAGTCAATCTACGTGCGATAGACAGGGGGCGAGCAATCAGCCCCAGCATTTT. It encodes CASSQSTCDRQGASNQPQHF.